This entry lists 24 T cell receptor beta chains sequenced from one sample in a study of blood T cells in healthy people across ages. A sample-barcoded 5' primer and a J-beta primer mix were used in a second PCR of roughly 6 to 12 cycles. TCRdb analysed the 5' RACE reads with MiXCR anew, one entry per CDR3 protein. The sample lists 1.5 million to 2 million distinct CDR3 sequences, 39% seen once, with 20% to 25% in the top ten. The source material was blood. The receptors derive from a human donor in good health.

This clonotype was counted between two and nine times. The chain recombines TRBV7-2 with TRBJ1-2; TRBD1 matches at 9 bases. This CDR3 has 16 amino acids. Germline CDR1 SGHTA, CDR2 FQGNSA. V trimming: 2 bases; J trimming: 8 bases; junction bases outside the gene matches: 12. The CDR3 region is CASSLTSGGQGSGYTF. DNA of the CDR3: TGTGCCAGCAGCTTAACGTCAGGGGGACAGGGTTCGGGCTACACCTTC.

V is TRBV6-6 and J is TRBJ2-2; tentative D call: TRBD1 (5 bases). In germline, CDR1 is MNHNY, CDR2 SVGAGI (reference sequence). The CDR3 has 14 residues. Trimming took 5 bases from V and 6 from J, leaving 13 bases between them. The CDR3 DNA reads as TGTGCCAGCAGTCCCACCAGGGTATCCGGGGAGCTGTTTTTT. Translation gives CASSPTRVSGELFF.

The CDR3 is CASSQMGNVGNGYTF. CDR3 bases: TGTGCCAGCAGCCAGATGGGCAATGTGGGGAATGGCTACACCTTC. The J gene is TRBJ1-2, the V gene TRBV11-2; D gene unclear. The germline V gene has CDR1 SGHAT and CDR2 FQNNGV. CDR3 length equals 15 residues. The V and J ends lost 5 bases and 6 bases respectively, with 19 bases between them.

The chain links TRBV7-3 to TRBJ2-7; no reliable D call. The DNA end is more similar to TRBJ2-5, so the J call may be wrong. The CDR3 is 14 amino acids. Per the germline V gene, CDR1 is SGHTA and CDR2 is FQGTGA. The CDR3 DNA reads TGTGCCAGCAGCTTAGGTCCTAGTCGGGAGACCCAGTACTTC. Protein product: CASSLGPSRETQYF.

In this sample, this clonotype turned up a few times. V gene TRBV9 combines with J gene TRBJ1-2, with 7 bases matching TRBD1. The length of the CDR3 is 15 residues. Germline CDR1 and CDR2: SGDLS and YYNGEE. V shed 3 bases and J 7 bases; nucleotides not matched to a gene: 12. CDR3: CASSARQGSTGGYTF. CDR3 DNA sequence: TGTGCCAGCAGCGCAAGACAGGGTTCTACGGGTGGCTACACCTTC.

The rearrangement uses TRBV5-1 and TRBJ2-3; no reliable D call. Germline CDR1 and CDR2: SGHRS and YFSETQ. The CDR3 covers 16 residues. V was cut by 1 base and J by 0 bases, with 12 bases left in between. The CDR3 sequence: CASSLRNSLSTDTQYF. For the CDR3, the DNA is TGCGCCAGCAGCTTGAGGAATAGCCTAAGCACAGATACGCAGTATTTT.

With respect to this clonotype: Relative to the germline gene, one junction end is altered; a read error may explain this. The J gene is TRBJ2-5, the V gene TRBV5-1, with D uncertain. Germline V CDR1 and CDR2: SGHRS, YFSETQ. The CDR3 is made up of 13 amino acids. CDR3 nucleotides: TGCGCCAGCGGCTTGGGCGGACAAGAGACCCAGTACTTC. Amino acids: CASGLGGQETQYF.

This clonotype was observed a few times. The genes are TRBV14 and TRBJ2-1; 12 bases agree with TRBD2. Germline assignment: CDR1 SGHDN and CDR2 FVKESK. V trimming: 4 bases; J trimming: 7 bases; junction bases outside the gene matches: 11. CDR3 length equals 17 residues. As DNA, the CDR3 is TGTGCCAGCAGCCGACATAGAGGACTAGCGGGGAGGAATGAGCAGTTCTTC. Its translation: CASSRHRGLAGRNEQFF.

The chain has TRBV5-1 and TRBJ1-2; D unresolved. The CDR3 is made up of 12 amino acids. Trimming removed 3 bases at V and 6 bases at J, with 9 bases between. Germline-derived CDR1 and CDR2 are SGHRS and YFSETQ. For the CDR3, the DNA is TGCGCCAGCAGCTGGGAGATGGATGGCTACACCTTC. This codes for CASSWEMDGYTF.

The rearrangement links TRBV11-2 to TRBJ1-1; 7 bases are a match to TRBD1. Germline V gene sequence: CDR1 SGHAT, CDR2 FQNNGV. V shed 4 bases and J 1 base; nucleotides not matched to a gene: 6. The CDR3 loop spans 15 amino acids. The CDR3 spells CASSWWGQTNTEAFF. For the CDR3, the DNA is TGTGCCAGCAGCTGGTGGGGACAGACGAACACTGAAGCTTTCTTT.

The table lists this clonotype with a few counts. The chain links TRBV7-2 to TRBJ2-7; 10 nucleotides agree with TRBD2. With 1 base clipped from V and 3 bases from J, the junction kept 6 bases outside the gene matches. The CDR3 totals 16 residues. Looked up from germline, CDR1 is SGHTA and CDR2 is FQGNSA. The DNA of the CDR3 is TGTGCCAGCAGCTTAGTACTAGCGGGGCTTGGCTACGAGCAGTACTTC. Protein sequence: CASSLVLAGLGYEQYF.

The CDR3 sequence: CASSLEFDTEAFF. For the CDR3, the DNA is TGTGCCAGCAGCTTAGAGTTCGACACTGAAGCTTTCTTT. This chain connects TRBV7-9 to TRBJ1-1; D gene unclear. The ends were cut back, 1 base at V and 3 bases at J, with 6 bases in the middle. CDR1 and CDR2 from the germline V gene are SEHNR and FQNEAQ (reference sequence). The CDR3 length is 13 residues.

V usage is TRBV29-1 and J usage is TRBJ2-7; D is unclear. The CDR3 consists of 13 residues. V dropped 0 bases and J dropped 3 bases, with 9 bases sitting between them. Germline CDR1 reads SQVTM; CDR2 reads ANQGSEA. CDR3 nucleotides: TGCAGCGTTGAAGATCCGGACGGCTACGAGCAGTACTTC. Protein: CSVEDPDGYEQYF.

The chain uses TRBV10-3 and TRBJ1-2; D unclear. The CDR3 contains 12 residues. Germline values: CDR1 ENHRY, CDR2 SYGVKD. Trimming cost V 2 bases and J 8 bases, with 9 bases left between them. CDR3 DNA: TGTGCCATCAGTGAGCGGGGTGTGGGCTACACCTTC. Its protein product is CAISERGVGYTF.

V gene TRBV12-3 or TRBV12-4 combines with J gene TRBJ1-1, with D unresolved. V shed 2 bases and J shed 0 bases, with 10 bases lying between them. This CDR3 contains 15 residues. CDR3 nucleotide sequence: TGTGCCAGCAGTTTAAGGGCACACCTGAACACTGAAGCTTTCTTT. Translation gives CASSLRAHLNTEAFF.

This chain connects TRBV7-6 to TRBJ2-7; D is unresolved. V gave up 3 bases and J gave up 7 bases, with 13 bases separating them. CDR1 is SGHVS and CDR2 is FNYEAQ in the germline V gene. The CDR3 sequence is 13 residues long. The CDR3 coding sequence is TGTGCCAGCAGCTTTAAACCCGACAATGAGCAGTACTTC. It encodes CASSFKPDNEQYF.

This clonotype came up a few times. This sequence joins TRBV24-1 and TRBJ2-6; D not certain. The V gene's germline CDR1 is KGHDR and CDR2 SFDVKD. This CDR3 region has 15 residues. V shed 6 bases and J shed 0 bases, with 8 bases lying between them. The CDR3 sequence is CATSNPGSGANVLTF. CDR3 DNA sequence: TGTGCCACCAGTAATCCGGGCTCTGGGGCCAACGTCCTGACTTTC.

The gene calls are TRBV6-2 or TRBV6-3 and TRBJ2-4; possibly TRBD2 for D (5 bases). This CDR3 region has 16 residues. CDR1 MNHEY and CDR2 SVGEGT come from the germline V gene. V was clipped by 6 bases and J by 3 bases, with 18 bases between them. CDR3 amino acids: CASSLPGKAGKNIQYF. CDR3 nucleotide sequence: TGTGCCAGCAGCTTACCGGGGAAGGCTGGCAAAAACATTCAGTACTTC.

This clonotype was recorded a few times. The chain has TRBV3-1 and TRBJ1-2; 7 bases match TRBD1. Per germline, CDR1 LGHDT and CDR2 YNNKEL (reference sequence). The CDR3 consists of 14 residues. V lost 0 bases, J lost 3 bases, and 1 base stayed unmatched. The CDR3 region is CASSQEGQYYGYTF. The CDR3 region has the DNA TGTGCCAGCAGCCAAGAGGGACAGTACTATGGCTACACCTTC.

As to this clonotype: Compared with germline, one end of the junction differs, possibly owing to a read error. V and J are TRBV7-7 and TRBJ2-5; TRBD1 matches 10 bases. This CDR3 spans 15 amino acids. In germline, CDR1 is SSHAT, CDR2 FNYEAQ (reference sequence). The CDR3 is CASSPGTGATETQYF. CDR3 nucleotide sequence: TGTGCTAGCAGCCCCGGGACAGGGGCTACCGAGACCCAGTACTTC.

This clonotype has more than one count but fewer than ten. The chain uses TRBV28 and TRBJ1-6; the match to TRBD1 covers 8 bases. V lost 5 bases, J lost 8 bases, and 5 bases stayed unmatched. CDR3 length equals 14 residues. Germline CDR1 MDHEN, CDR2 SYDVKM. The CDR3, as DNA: TGTGCCAGCAGTCCTGACAGGGGTTATTCACCCCTCCACTTT. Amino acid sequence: CASSPDRGYSPLHF.

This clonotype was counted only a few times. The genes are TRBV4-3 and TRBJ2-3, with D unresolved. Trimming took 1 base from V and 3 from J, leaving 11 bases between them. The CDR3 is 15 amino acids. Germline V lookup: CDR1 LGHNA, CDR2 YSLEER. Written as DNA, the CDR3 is TGCGCCAGCAGCCAAGTCGGTTTCCCGACAGATACGCAGTATTTT. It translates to CASSQVGFPTDTQYF.

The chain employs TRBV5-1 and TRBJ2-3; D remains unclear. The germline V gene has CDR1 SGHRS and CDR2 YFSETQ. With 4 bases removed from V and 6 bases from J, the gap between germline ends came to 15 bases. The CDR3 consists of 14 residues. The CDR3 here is CASSLYPLGDTQYF. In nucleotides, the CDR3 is TGCGCCAGCAGCCTATACCCTCTTGGGGATACGCAGTATTTT.

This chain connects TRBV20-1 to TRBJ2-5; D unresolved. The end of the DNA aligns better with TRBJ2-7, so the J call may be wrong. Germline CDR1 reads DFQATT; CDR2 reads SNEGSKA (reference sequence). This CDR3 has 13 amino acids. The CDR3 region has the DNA TGCAGTGCCCTCAGTCAATACGGGTACGAGCAGTACTTC. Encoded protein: CSALSQYGYEQYF.